A selection of T cell receptor beta chains follows, all from one sample in a study of identical twins. TCRdb independently ran MiXCR on the 5' RACE reads; one entry per CDR3 protein. The repertoire includes some 1,700,000 distinct CDR3 sequences, more than 30% of them detected once, and roughly 0.3% sits in the top ten. Source material: cord blood. These receptors all come from a newborn girl in good health. Each CDR3 is given with its conserved first and last residue. Each record gives: V gene, clone size, J gene, D gene, CDR3 DNA, CDR3 protein. D genes are given only for firm matches. Some rows have no size entry. The others give once, few or many, or a class for an expanded clone.

V gene: TRBV2; clone size: .; J gene: TRBJ2-5; D gene: .; CDR3 DNA: TGTGCCAGCCGTTCTACACCGAACAATGAGCAGTACTTC; CDR3 protein: CASRSTPNNEQYF
V gene: TRBV12-3/TRBV12-4; clone size: few; J gene: TRBJ1-4; D gene: TRBD1; CDR3 DNA: TGTGCCAGCAAGGACAGGGGGAATGAAAAACTGTTTTTT; CDR3 protein: CASKDRGNEKLFF
V gene: TRBV10-3; clone size: .; J gene: TRBJ1-1; D gene: TRBD1; CDR3 DNA: TGTGCCATCAGAAGTACCGGGACAGGGGACATGAACACTGAAGCTTTCTTT; CDR3 protein: CAIRSTGTGDMNTEAFF
V gene: TRBV27; clone size: few; J gene: TRBJ1-2; D gene: TRBD1; CDR3 DNA: TGTGCCAGCAGTTGGGACAGGGGCCACTATGGCTACACCTTC; CDR3 protein: CASSWDRGHYGYTF
V gene: TRBV5-1; clone size: few; J gene: TRBJ1-1; D gene: .; CDR3 DNA: TGCGCCAGCAGCACGGGACATTCAGGCACTGAAGCTTTCTTT; CDR3 protein: CASSTGHSGTEAFF
V gene: TRBV6-1; clone size: .; J gene: TRBJ2-7; D gene: TRBD2; CDR3 DNA: TGTGCCAGCGAAGAGGGAGCTAGCGGGAATCCGTACAATGAGCAGTACTTC; CDR3 protein: CASEEGASGNPYNEQYF
V gene: TRBV7-2; clone size: .; J gene: TRBJ2-1; D gene: .; CDR3 DNA: TGTGCCAGCAGCACTGGGACTGGGCTTGGGGATGAGCAGTTCTTC; CDR3 protein: CASSTGTGLGDEQFF
V gene: TRBV20-1; clone size: many; J gene: TRBJ2-1; D gene: .; CDR3 DNA: TGCAGTGCTCGACGGGTCTACAATGAGCAGTTCTTC; CDR3 protein: CSARRVYNEQFF
V gene: TRBV6-1; clone size: .; J gene: TRBJ2-5; D gene: TRBD2; CDR3 DNA: TGTGCCAGCAGTGTTGATCCCGGGACTAGCGGGTTAGGGCAAGAGACCCAGTACTTC; CDR3 protein: CASSVDPGTSGLGQETQYF
V gene: TRBV29-1; clone size: few; J gene: TRBJ2-3; D gene: .; CDR3 DNA: TGCAGCGTTGGGGGCGGGGACTCGGCCTACACGCAGTATTTT; CDR3 protein: CSVGGGDSAYTQYF
V gene: TRBV5-5; clone size: few; J gene: TRBJ2-7; D gene: .; CDR3 DNA: TGTGCCAGCAGCTTAATTGCGCTCGAGCAGTACTTC; CDR3 protein: CASSLIALEQYF
V gene: TRBV5-1; clone size: many; J gene: TRBJ2-1; D gene: .; CDR3 DNA: TGTGCCAGCAGCTTGGGCTTATTAAGCTCCTACAATGAGCAGTTCTTC; CDR3 protein: CASSLGLLSSYNEQFF
V gene: TRBV20-1; clone size: few; J gene: TRBJ1-2; D gene: .; CDR3 DNA: TGCAGTGGTAGTCGGGGGGGCCTTCTTAACTATGGCTACACCTTC; CDR3 protein: CSGSRGGLLNYGYTF
V gene: TRBV2; clone size: .; J gene: TRBJ2-7; D gene: TRBD2; CDR3 DNA: TGTGCCAGCAGTTGGACTAGCGGTGCCAGCTCCTACGAGCAGTACTTC; CDR3 protein: CASSWTSGASSYEQYF
V gene: TRBV20-1; clone size: .; J gene: TRBJ2-7; D gene: TRBD1; CDR3 DNA: TGCAGTGCTAACAAAGGGGGCGCCGCCTACGAGCAGTACTTC; CDR3 protein: CSANKGGAAYEQYF
V gene: TRBV25-1; clone size: many; J gene: TRBJ1-1; D gene: TRBD1; CDR3 DNA: TGTGCCAGCAGTGACAGGGGGCACACTGAAGCTTTCTTT; CDR3 protein: CASSDRGHTEAFF
V gene: TRBV11-2; clone size: few; J gene: TRBJ2-1; D gene: TRBD2; CDR3 DNA: TGTGCCAGCAGCTTAGGCCCTCGGGGGTCGGTAGCGGGCCTTTCCTACAATGAGCAGTTCTTC; CDR3 protein: CASSLGPRGSVAGLSYNEQFF
V gene: TRBV20-1; clone size: few; J gene: TRBJ2-6; D gene: .; CDR3 DNA: TGCAGTGCTAGATACGCGACAGTCCATCTCCCCTCTGGGGCCAACGTCCTGACTTTC; CDR3 protein: CSARYATVHLPSGANVLTF
V gene: TRBV12-3/TRBV12-4; clone size: many; J gene: TRBJ1-2; D gene: .; CDR3 DNA: TGTGCCAGCAGTCCCTTGGTAAACTATGGCTACACCTTC; CDR3 protein: CASSPLVNYGYTF
V gene: TRBV7-6; clone size: .; J gene: TRBJ2-5; D gene: TRBD2; CDR3 DNA: TGTGCCAGCAGCCAACCGACTAGCGTGGTGGGAGAGACCCAGTACTTC; CDR3 protein: CASSQPTSVVGETQYF
V gene: TRBV4-1; clone size: few; J gene: TRBJ1-5; D gene: .; CDR3 DNA: TGCGCCAGCAGCCAAGGGGGGAACAATCAGCCCCAGCATTTT; CDR3 protein: CASSQGGNNQPQHF
V gene: TRBV5-1; clone size: few; J gene: TRBJ2-7; D gene: TRBD1; CDR3 DNA: TGCGCCAGCAGCTTGGACCGGGACAGGAGTACCTACGAGCAGTACTTC; CDR3 protein: CASSLDRDRSTYEQYF
V gene: TRBV28; clone size: .; J gene: TRBJ2-4; D gene: .; CDR3 DNA: TGTGCCAGCAGCTCGATTAGCCAGGCCAAAAACATTCAGTACTTC; CDR3 protein: CASSSISQAKNIQYF
V gene: TRBV20-1; clone size: .; J gene: TRBJ2-3; D gene: TRBD2; CDR3 DNA: TGCAGTGCTAGACTGGGGACTACAGCTAGCACAGATACGCAGTATTTT; CDR3 protein: CSARLGTTASTDTQYF
V gene: TRBV10-3; clone size: few; J gene: TRBJ1-6; D gene: .; CDR3 DNA: TGTGCCATCAGTGAGAGGGGGACGGTGAATAATTCACCCCTCCACTTT; CDR3 protein: CAISERGTVNNSPLHF
V gene: TRBV25-1; clone size: few; J gene: TRBJ1-1; D gene: .; CDR3 DNA: TGTGCCAGCAGTGATTATCGGGACGGGGCTGAAGCTTTCTTT; CDR3 protein: CASSDYRDGAEAFF
V gene: TRBV15; clone size: .; J gene: TRBJ2-5; D gene: .; CDR3 DNA: TGTGCCACCAGCAGAGCCCCGGGCTTTCGAGAGACCCAGTACTTC; CDR3 protein: CATSRAPGFRETQYF
V gene: TRBV15; clone size: .; J gene: TRBJ1-4; D gene: .; CDR3 DNA: TGTGCCACCAGCAGGCGGGGGAATGAAAAACTGTTTTTT; CDR3 protein: CATSRRGNEKLFF
V gene: TRBV20-1; clone size: .; J gene: TRBJ2-7; D gene: TRBD1; CDR3 DNA: TGCAGTGCTAGTGGACAGGGGGTCTACGAGCAGTACTTC; CDR3 protein: CSASGQGVYEQYF
V gene: TRBV20-1; clone size: few; J gene: TRBJ2-1; D gene: TRBD2; CDR3 DNA: TGCAGTGCTAGCCGGGACTATCGCGGCTACAATGAGCAGTTCTTC; CDR3 protein: CSASRDYRGYNEQFF
V gene: TRBV4-1; clone size: .; J gene: TRBJ2-5; D gene: .; CDR3 DNA: TGCGCCAGCAGCCAAGGACAGAAAGAGACCCAGTACTTC; CDR3 protein: CASSQGQKETQYF
V gene: TRBV20-1; clone size: .; J gene: TRBJ2-1; D gene: TRBD2; CDR3 DNA: TGCAGTGCTAGAGATTCGGGACTAGCGGCCTTCTACAATGGGCAGTTCTTC; CDR3 protein: CSARDSGLAAFYNGQFF
V gene: TRBV18; clone size: .; J gene: TRBJ2-7; D gene: TRBD1; CDR3 DNA: TGTGCCAGCTCATCGGGACAGAACTCCTACGAGCAGTACTTC; CDR3 protein: CASSSGQNSYEQYF
V gene: TRBV10-3; clone size: many; J gene: TRBJ2-7; D gene: .; CDR3 DNA: TGTGCCATCAGTGAGGGACATCTCTCCTACGAGCAGTACTTC; CDR3 protein: CAISEGHLSYEQYF
V gene: TRBV24-1; clone size: .; J gene: TRBJ1-5; D gene: TRBD1; CDR3 DNA: TGTGCCACCAGTGACAAGCCTGGAACAGGGGGGATAAGCAATCAGCCCCAGCATTTT; CDR3 protein: CATSDKPGTGGISNQPQHF
V gene: TRBV7-2; clone size: .; J gene: TRBJ2-3; D gene: .; CDR3 DNA: TGTGCCAGCAGCTTAGGATTCCGGGGGTTAGATACGCAGTATTTT; CDR3 protein: CASSLGFRGLDTQYF
V gene: TRBV7-9; clone size: .; J gene: TRBJ2-4; D gene: TRBD2; CDR3 DNA: TGTGCCAGCAGCCCTAGCGGGAGTTCGGGAAACATTCAGTACTTC; CDR3 protein: CASSPSGSSGNIQYF
V gene: TRBV4-1; clone size: .; J gene: TRBJ2-7; D gene: TRBD1; CDR3 DNA: TGCGCCAGCAGCCATGTATTCCGGGACAGGGCCTACGAGCAGTACTTC; CDR3 protein: CASSHVFRDRAYEQYF
V gene: TRBV20-1; clone size: once; J gene: TRBJ2-3; D gene: .; CDR3 DNA: TGCAGTGCTAGAAGGTTCCCCACAGATACGCAGTATTTT; CDR3 protein: CSARRFPTDTQYF
V gene: TRBV7-9; clone size: .; J gene: TRBJ1-2; D gene: TRBD1; CDR3 DNA: TGTGCCAGCAGCAAGCCGGGACAGACCAACTATGGCTACACCTTC; CDR3 protein: CASSKPGQTNYGYTF
V gene: TRBV27; clone size: .; J gene: TRBJ2-7; D gene: TRBD2; CDR3 DNA: TGTGCCAGCAGTTTACGAGTAGCGGGTACCTACGAGCAGTACTTC; CDR3 protein: CASSLRVAGTYEQYF
V gene: TRBV4-1; clone size: few; J gene: TRBJ1-2; D gene: .; CDR3 DNA: TGCGCCAGCAGCCAAGCTCCGGTAGGCGATGGCTACACCTTC; CDR3 protein: CASSQAPVGDGYTF
V gene: TRBV18; clone size: few; J gene: TRBJ2-5; D gene: .; CDR3 DNA: TGTGCCAGCTCAACCACAGGGACGCGGGAGACCCAGTACTTC; CDR3 protein: CASSTTGTRETQYF
V gene: TRBV5-1; clone size: many; J gene: TRBJ2-7; D gene: .; CDR3 DNA: TGCGCCAGCAGCTTGGTCGGACAGAACTACGAGCAGTACTTC; CDR3 protein: CASSLVGQNYEQYF
V gene: TRBV4-1; clone size: .; J gene: TRBJ2-7; D gene: TRBD1; CDR3 DNA: TGCGCCAGCAGCGCTCGCTGGGGCAGGGACAGCGCCTACGAGGAGTACTTC; CDR3 protein: CASSARWGRDSAYEEYF
V gene: TRBV12-3/TRBV12-4; clone size: .; J gene: TRBJ2-3; D gene: .; CDR3 DNA: TGTGCCAGCAGCCCCAACAACGTGGCCTTCACAGATACGCAGTATTTT; CDR3 protein: CASSPNNVAFTDTQYF